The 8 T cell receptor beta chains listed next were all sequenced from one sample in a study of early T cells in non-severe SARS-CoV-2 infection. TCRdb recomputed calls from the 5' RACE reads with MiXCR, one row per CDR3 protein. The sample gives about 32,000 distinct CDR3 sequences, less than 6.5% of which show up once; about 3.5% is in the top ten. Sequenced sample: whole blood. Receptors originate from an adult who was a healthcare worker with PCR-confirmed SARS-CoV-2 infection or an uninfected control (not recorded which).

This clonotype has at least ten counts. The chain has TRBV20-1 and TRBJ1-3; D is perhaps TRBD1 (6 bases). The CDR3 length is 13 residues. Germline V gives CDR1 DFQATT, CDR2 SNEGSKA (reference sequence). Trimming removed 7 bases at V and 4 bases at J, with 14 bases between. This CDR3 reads CSGSDSGGNTIYF. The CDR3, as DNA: TGCAGTGGTTCGGACAGCGGCGGAAACACCATATATTTT.

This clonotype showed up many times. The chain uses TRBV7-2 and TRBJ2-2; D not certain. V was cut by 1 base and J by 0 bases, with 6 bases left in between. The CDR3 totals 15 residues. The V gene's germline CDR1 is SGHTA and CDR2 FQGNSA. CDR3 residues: CASSLVLTNTGELFF. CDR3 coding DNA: TGTGCCAGCAGCTTAGTACTCACGAACACCGGGGAGCTGTTTTTT.

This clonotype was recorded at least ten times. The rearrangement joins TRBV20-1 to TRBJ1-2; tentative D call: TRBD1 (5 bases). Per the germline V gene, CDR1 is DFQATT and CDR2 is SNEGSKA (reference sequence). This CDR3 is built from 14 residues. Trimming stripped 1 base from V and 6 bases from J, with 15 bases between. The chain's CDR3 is CSARVLGGPDGYTF. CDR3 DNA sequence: TGCAGTGCTAGAGTTCTTGGGGGTCCGGATGGCTACACCTTC.

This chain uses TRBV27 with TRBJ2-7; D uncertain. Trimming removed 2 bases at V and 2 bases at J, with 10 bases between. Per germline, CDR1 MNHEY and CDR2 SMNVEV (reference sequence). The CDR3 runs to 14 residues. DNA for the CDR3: TGTGCCAGCAGTTTAAACCGTCGAGCCTACGAGCAGTACTTC. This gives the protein CASSLNRRAYEQYF.

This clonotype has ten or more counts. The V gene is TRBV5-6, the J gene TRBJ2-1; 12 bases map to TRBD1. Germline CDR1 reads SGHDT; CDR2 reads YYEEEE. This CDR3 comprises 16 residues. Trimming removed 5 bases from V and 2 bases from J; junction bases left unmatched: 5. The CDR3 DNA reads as TGTGCCAGCAGGGGGACAGGGGGCGGCCCCTACAATGAGCAGTTCTTC. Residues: CASRGTGGGPYNEQFF.

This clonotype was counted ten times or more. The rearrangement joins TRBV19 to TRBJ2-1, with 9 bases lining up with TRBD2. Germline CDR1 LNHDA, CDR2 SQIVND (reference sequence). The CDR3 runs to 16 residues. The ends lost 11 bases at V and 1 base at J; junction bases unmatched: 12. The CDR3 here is CACAPDLAGSYNEQFF. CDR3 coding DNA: TGTGCCTGTGCGCCCGACCTAGCGGGGTCCTACAATGAGCAGTTCTTC.

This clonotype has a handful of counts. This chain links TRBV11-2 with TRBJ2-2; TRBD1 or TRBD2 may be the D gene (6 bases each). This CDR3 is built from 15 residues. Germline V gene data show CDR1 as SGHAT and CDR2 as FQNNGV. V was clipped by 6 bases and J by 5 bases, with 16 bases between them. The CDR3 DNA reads TGTGCCAGCAGTCAACAGGGTAGCGGTACCGGGGAGCTGTTTTTT. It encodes CASSQQGSGTGELFF.

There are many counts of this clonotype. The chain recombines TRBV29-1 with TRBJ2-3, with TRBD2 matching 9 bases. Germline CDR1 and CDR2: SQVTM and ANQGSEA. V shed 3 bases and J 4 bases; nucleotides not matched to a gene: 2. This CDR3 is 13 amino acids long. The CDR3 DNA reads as TGCAGCGTTGACCGCGGGAGGGCAGATACGCAGTATTTT. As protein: CSVDRGRADTQYF.